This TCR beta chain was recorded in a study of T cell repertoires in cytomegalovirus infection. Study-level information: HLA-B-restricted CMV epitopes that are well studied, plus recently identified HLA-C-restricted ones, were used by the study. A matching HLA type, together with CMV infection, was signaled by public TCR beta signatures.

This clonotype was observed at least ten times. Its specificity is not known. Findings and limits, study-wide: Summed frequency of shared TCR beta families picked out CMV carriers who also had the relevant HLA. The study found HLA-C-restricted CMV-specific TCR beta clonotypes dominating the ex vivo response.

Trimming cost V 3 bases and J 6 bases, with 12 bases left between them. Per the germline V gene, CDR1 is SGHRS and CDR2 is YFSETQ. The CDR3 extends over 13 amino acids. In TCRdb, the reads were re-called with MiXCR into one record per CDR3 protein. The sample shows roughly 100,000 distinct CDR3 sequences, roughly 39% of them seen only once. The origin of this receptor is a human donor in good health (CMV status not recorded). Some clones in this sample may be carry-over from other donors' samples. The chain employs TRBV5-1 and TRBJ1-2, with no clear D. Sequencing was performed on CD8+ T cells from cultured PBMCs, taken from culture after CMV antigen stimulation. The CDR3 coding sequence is TGCGCCAGCAGCTCAGGAAGCGGCGATGGCTACACCTTC. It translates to CASSSGSGDGYTF.